A selection of T cell receptor beta chains follows, all from one sample in a study of CD8+ T cells in alopecia areata. Sequencing used immunoSEQ multiplex PCR; TCRdb keeps in-frame clones, though not all of them. In the table there are some 96,000 clones, about 58% of which are singletons. This specimen was CD8+ T cells sorted from blood, taken at week 4, from a patient treated with tofacitinib. The receptor source for this set is a human donor with alopecia areata. Both conserved end residues are part of each CDR3. Fields, in order: V gene, clone size, J gene, D gene, CDR3 DNA, CDR3 protein. The D gene is left open where the match is weak. Size is stated for part of the rows, as once, few or many counts, or as a class when the clone is expanded.

>TRBV25-1|-|TRBJ2-2|-
TGTGCCAGCAGTGAATTCCCCAGCAGACTAAACACCGGGGAGCTGTTTTTT
CASSEFPSRLNTGELFF
>TRBV5-1|-|TRBJ1-2|-
TGCGCCAGCAGCTTGGGACAAACTTACTATGGCTACACCTTC
CASSLGQTYYGYTF
>TRBV29-1|-|TRBJ2-7|TRBD1
TGCAGCGTTGCCCGGAGACAGGGCCGCTCCTACGAGCAGTACTTC
CSVARRQGRSYEQYF
>TRBV4-3|-|TRBJ2-7|TRBD2
TGCGCCAGCAGCCAAGATATGACTAGCGGGACCTACGAGCAGTACTTC
CASSQDMTSGTYEQYF
>TRBV6-1|few|TRBJ1-1|-
TGTGCCAGCAGTGAAGGCAGCACTGAAGCTTTCTTT
CASSEGSTEAFF
>TRBV5-8|-|TRBJ2-7|-
TGTGCCAGCAGCCCAACCTACGAGCAGTACTTC
CASSPTYEQYF
>TRBV2|-|TRBJ1-1|-
TGTGCCAGCAGTGGGCCACGGAACAGTCCTCTTCCCCAACACGCAGAAGCTTTCTTT
CASSGPRNSPLPQHAEAFF
>TRBV9|few|TRBJ2-5|-
TGTGCCAGCAGCGTAGACGGATCCCCGGGAGAGACCCAGTACTTC
CASSVDGSPGETQYF
>TRBV7-9|-|TRBJ2-3|-
TGTGCCAGCAGCCTTGGGTATTGGACATCCGGCACAGATACGCAGTATTTT
CASSLGYWTSGTDTQYF
>TRBV5-6|-|TRBJ1-3|-
TGTGCCAGCAGCTTGGGACAGCTAAACACCATATATTTT
CASSLGQLNTIYF
>TRBV27|-|TRBJ2-1|-
TGTGCCAGCAGTTTAGTTTCAGGCTTCAATGAGCAGTTCTTC
CASSLVSGFNEQFF
>TRBV7-8|-|TRBJ2-1|-
TGTGCCAGCAGCCATCCTGGGGAACTTGAGCAGTTCTTC
CASSHPGELEQFF
>TRBV29-1|-|TRBJ1-1|-
TGCAGCGTCGGGGTGGGCACTGAAGCTTTCTTT
CSVGVGTEAFF
>TRBV2|-|TRBJ2-2|-
TGTGCCAGCAGTGGGGGGTACTACTTGCCCCCCGGGGAGCTGTTTTTT
CASSGGYYLPPGELFF
>TRBV4-1|-|TRBJ2-7|TRBD1
TGCGCCAGCAGCCAAGAGACAGGGAGCTCCTACGAGCAGTACTTC
CASSQETGSSYEQYF
>TRBV19|-|TRBJ2-7|-
TGTGCCAGTAGTTCAGGGAGTTACGAGCAGTACTTC
CASSSGSYEQYF
>TRBV25-1|-|TRBJ2-1|-
TGTGCCAGCAGTGGAGCGGCGTGGAATGAGCAGTTCTTC
CASSGAAWNEQFF
>TRBV4-2|few|TRBJ1-2|-
TGTGCCAGCAGCCAACCGGGAGCGGCATACTATGGCTACACCTTC
CASSQPGAAYYGYTF
>TRBV29-1|-|TRBJ1-2|-
TGCAGCGTGTGGGATCTTAACTATGGCTACACCTTC
CSVWDLNYGYTF
>TRBV29-1|-|TRBJ1-2|-
TGCAGCGTTGAAGATCCTGCGGGTTACTATGGCTACACCTTC
CSVEDPAGYYGYTF
>TRBV2|-|TRBJ2-3|-
TGTGCCAGCAGTCGGCGGGACAGCAGTACAGATACGCAGTATTTT
CASSRRDSSTDTQYF
>TRBV13|few|TRBJ1-2|-
TGTGCCAGCAGCTCTATTACGGGTCGTGGACACTATGGCTACACCTTC
CASSSITGRGHYGYTF
>TRBV7-2|-|TRBJ2-1|-
TGTGCCAGCGGGGGGAACAATGAGCAGTTCTTC
CASGGNNEQFF
>TRBV7-2|-|TRBJ1-1|-
TGTGCCAGCAGCCTCTGGAGTAACACTGAAGCTTTCTTT
CASSLWSNTEAFF
>TRBV27|few|TRBJ1-6|TRBD1
TGTGCCAGCAGCCCTGGACAGGGTGAGGGGTCACCCCTCCACTTT
CASSPGQGEGSPLHF
>TRBV2|-|TRBJ2-3|TRBD2
TGTGCCAGCATGGACCCTTTGGGACTAGCGAGTATGGATACGCAGTATTTT
CASMDPLGLASMDTQYF
>TRBV13|-|TRBJ1-2|-
TGTGCCAGCAGCTTAGGCAGGATCGATGGCTACACCTTC
CASSLGRIDGYTF
>TRBV15|-|TRBJ2-7|-
TGTGCCACCAGCAGACCCTCGGACAGTTCCTACGAGCAGTACTTC
CATSRPSDSSYEQYF